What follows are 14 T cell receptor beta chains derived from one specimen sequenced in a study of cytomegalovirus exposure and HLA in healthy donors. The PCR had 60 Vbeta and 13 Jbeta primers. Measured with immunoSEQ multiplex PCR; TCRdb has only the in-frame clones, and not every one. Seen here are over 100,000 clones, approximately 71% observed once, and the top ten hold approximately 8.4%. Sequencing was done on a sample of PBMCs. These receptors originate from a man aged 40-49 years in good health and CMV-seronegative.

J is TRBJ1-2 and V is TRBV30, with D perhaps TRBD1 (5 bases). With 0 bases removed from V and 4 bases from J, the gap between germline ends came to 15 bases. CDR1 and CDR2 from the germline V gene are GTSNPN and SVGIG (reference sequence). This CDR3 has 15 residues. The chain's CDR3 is CAWSVLLGGPYGYTF. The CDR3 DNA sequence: TGTGCCTGGAGTGTCCTTCTCGGGGGACCCTATGGCTACACCTTC.

CDR3 residues: CASSPRDRDYEQYF. The CDR3 coding sequence is TGTGCCAGCAGCCCCCGGGACAGGGACTACGAGCAGTACTTC. The chain links TRBV7-9 to TRBJ2-7; TRBD1 matches at 9 bases. V trimming: 5 bases; J trimming: 3 bases; junction bases outside the gene matches: 5. This CDR3 has 14 residues. Germline V CDR1 and CDR2: SEHNR, FQNEAQ (reference sequence).

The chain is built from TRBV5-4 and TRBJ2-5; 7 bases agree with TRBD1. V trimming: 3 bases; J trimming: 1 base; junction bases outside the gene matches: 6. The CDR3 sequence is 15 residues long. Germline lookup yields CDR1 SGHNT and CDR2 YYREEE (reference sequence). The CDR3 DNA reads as TGTGCCAGCAGCTGGGACAGATATTCCCAAGAGACCCAGTACTTC. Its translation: CASSWDRYSQETQYF.

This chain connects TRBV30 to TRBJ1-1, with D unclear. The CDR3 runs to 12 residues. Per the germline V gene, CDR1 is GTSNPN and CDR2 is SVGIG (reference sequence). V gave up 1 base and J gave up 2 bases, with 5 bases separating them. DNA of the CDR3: TGTGCCTGGAGTGGAGTTAACACTGAAGCTTTCTTT. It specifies CAWSGVNTEAFF.

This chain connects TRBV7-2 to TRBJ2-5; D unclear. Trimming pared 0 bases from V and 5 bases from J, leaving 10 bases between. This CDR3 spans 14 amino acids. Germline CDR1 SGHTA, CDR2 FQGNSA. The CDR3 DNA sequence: TGTGCCAGCAGCTTAGCGCTCTCGGTGGAGACCCAGTACTTC. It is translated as CASSLALSVETQYF.

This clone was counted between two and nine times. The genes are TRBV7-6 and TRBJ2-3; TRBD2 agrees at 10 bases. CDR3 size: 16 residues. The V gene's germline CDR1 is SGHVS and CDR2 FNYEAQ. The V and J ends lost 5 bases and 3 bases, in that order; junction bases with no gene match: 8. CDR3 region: CASSPLAGEPTDTQYF. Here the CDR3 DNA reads TGTGCCAGCAGCCCCCTAGCGGGGGAGCCAACAGATACGCAGTATTTT. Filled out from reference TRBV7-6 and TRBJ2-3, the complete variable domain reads GAGVSQSPRYKVTKRGQDVALRCDPISGHVSLYWYRQALGQGPEFLTYFNYEAQQDKSGLPNDRFSAERPEGSISTLTIQRTEQRDSAMYRCASSPLAGEPTDTQYFGPGTRLTVL.

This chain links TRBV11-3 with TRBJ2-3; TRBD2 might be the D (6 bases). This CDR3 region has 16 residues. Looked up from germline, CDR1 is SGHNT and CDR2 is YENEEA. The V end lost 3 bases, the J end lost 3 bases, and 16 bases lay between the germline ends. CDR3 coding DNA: TGTGCCAGCAGCTTGAGTTTTGGGGGGTCGACAGATACGCAGTATTTT. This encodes CASSLSFGGSTDTQYF.

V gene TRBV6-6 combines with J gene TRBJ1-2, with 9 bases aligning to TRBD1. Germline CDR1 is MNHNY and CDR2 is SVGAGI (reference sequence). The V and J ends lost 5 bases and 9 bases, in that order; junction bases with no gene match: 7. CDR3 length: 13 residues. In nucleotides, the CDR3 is TGTGCCAGCAGTGAGGACAGGGGTAGAAGCTACACCTTC. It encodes CASSEDRGRSYTF.

The chain's CDR3 is CASSSELVVYPNEKLFF. The CDR3 bases are TGTGCCAGCAGCTCCGAACTAGTAGTGTACCCTAATGAAAAACTGTTTTTT. The chain has TRBV11-2 and TRBJ1-4; D not certain. Per germline, CDR1 SGHAT and CDR2 FQNNGV. The CDR3 consists of 17 residues. Trimming shortened V by 4 bases and J by 3 bases, and 18 bases separated the two germline ends.

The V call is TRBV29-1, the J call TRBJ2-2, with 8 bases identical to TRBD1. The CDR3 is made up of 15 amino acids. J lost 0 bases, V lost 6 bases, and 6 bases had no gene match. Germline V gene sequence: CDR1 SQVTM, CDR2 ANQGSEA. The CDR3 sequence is CSVGTGLTNTGELFF. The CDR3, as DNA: TGCAGCGTGGGGACAGGACTGACGAACACCGGGGAGCTGTTTTTT.

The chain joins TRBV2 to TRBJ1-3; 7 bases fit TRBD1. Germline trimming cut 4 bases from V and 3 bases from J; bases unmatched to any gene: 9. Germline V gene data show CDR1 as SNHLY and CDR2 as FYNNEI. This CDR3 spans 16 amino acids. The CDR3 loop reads CASSGPGTVVGNTIYF. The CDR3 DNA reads TGTGCCAGCAGTGGCCCCGGGACAGTAGTTGGAAACACCATATATTTT.

The CDR3 region has the DNA TGTGCCTGGACCCCAGGGTCTGGAACTAATGAAAAACTGTTTTTT. Residues: CAWTPGSGTNEKLFF. The chain carries TRBV30 and TRBJ1-4; TRBD1 might be the D (5 bases). The CDR3 is made up of 15 amino acids. Trimming cost V 4 bases and J 1 base, with 13 bases left between them. Germline V gene sequence: CDR1 GTSNPN, CDR2 SVGIG (reference sequence).

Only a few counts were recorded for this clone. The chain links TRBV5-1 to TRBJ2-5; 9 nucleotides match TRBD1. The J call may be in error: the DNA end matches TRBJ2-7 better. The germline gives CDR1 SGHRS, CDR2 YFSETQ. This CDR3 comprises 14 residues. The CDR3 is CASSSGTGSYEQYF. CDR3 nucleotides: TGCGCCAGCAGCTCGGGGACAGGGTCCTACGAGCAGTACTTC.

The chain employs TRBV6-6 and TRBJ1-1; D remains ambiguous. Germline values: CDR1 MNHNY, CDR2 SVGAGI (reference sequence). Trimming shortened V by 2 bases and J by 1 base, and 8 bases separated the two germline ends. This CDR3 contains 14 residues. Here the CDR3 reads CASSYRGGNTEAFF. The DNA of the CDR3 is TGTGCCAGCAGTTACCGCGGCGGGAACACTGAAGCTTTCTTT.